This section outlines one T cell receptor (beta chain) sequence together with its context. The antigen remains undetermined. The method was immunoSEQ multiplex PCR; TCRdb's version includes in-frame clones alone and lacks a portion of them. Among about 580,000 clones, roughly 98% were seen once, and the ten largest hold 0.3% to 0.35%. The data belong to a study of shared clonotypes between healthy human individuals. For the study at large: CD4 naive and memory got three plates each, CD8 naive two, CD8 memory one.

The CDR3 loop spans 12 amino acids. V was trimmed by 5 bases and J by 2 bases, leaving 6 bases between them. The germline V gene has CDR1 MDHEN and CDR2 SYDVKM. Whole-study results and caveats: The authors expected sequencing depth to affect clonotype sharing among donors. Larger estimated richness was generally seen in naive subsets than in memory subsets.

CD45RO-negative CD8 cells positively selected for CCR7 made up the naive population, which excluded terminally differentiated effector memory CD45RA+ cells. Source material: naive CD8+ T cells sorted from blood. This TCR derives from a young man in good health. This chain links TRBV28 with TRBJ2-5; D not certain. CDR3 sequence: CASSKDQETQYF. Here the CDR3 DNA reads TGTGCCAGCAGTAAAGATCAAGAGACCCAGTACTTC.